This T cell receptor (beta chain) appears in the sequencing data of a study of T cell changes during pregnancy in multiple sclerosis. Germline V CDR1 and CDR2: MNHNS, SASEGT. This CDR3 contains 15 residues. The V gene lost 6 bases and the J gene lost 1 base, with 15 bases spanning the gap. The data were produced by immunoSEQ multiplex PCR, yet TCRdb's version contains in-frame clones alone and is incomplete. The profile shows roughly 100,000 clones, roughly nine tenths of them singletons. The clonotype was recovered from a female donor in good health, enrolled as a control in a pregnancy study. This chain uses TRBV6-1 with TRBJ1-1, with D possibly TRBD1 on 5 matching bases. The material sequenced was peripheral blood, taken in the second trimester of pregnancy. CDR3 in DNA: TGTGCCAGCAGAGTTTTACCCGACAGGAACACTGAAGCTTTCTTT. Translating gives CASRVLPDRNTEAFF.